This TCR beta chain is drawn from a study of cytomegalovirus exposure and HLA in healthy donors. V was cut by 0 bases and J by 6 bases, with 19 bases left in between. The V gene's germline CDR1 is LGHNA and CDR2 YSLEER. The CDR3 is made up of 17 amino acids. This table comes from immunoSEQ multiplex PCR, and its TCRdb copy is limited to in-frame clones, with some not included. Seen here are fewer than 130,000 clones, roughly nine tenths observed once, and the top ten hold under 2%. The sequence derives from a woman under 30 in good health and CMV-seronegative. The specimen was PBMCs. The rearrangement joins TRBV4-3 to TRBJ2-3, with a possible D match to TRBD2 (6 bases). CDR3 sequence reads: CASSQDRRTNFGDTQYF. CDR3 nucleotides: TGCGCCAGCAGCCAAGATCGACGGACTAATTTTGGCGATACGCAGTATTTT.